These T cell receptor beta chains were read from a single sample in a study of CD8+CD57+ T cells in acquired aplastic anemia. TCRdb re-analysed the reads in MiXCR, keeping a single row per CDR3 protein. The top ten hold approximately 15% of the sample, which has fewer than 250,000 distinct CDR3 sequences, roughly 56% seen once. The sequenced material came from sorted CD4+, CD8+, or CD8+CD57+ T cells (not recorded which) from PBMCs. The source of these receptors is a human donor in good health, serving as a control. The CDR3 runs from the conserved cysteine through the conserved F or W. A D gene is named only where the DNA matches it firmly. Only part of the rows carry a size: once, few, many, or a class if the clone is expanded.

NA | TRBJ1-5 | TRBV29-1 | TRBD1 | TGCAGCGTTGGGACAGGGGAGAATAGCAATCAGCCCCAGCATTTT | CSVGTGENSNQPQHF
NA | TRBJ2-5 | TRBV7-7 | NA | TGTGCTAGCAGCCCCCGACCAGAGCAAGAGACCCAGTGCTTC | CASSPRPEQETQCF
few | TRBJ1-6 | TRBV15 | NA | TGTGCCACCAGCCCCAACAGGGAAGAGTCACCCCTCCACTTT | CATSPNREESPLHF
NA | TRBJ2-7 | TRBV20-1 | NA | TGCAGTGCTAGAGCCACGGGACAAAGACACTACGAGCAGTACTTC | CSARATGQRHYEQYF
NA | TRBJ2-2 | TRBV2 | TRBD2 | TGTGCCAGCAGTGAAAGGGCGGGGGGCCCCCTCGGGGAGCTGTTTTTT | CASSERAGGPLGELFF
many | TRBJ2-2 | TRBV7-8 | TRBD2 | TGTGCCAGCAGCTTAGTTCGGGGGGGGGATAACGGGGAGCTGTTTTTT | CASSLVRGGDNGELFF
few | TRBJ1-2 | TRBV7-6 | NA | TGTGCCAGCGGGTTGGATGGCTACACCTTC | CASGLDGYTF
NA | TRBJ1-2 | TRBV29-1 | NA | TGCAGCGTTGATACGGACGGCTACACCTTC | CSVDTDGYTF
NA | TRBJ1-3 | TRBV7-6 | NA | TGTGCCAGCAGTTCCACCGACAGGACCGGAAACACCATATATTTT | CASSSTDRTGNTIYF
NA | TRBJ2-1 | TRBV10-1 | TRBD1 | TGCGCCAGCAGTGAGGGACAGGGGAGGGTTGGTGAGCAGTTCTTC | CASSEGQGRVGEQFF
NA | TRBJ2-7 | TRBV12-3/TRBV12-4 | TRBD1 | TGTGCCAGCAGTAGTACCGGGACAGGGAGGTACGAGCAGTACTTC | CASSSTGTGRYEQYF
many | TRBJ2-7 | TRBV7-2 | TRBD2 | TGTGCCAGCAGCCCTAGCGGGGGGGCGGGGTACGAGCAGTACTTC | CASSPSGGAGYEQYF
many | TRBJ2-7 | TRBV5-5 | TRBD2 | TGTGCCAGCAGCTTGGTTCAAGCGGGGAGCTCCTACGAGCAGTACTTC | CASSLVQAGSSYEQYF
NA | TRBJ2-3 | TRBV5-6 | TRBD1 | TGTGCCAGCAGCTTTGACGGGACAGGGGTATCAGATACGCAGTATTTT | CASSFDGTGVSDTQYF
once | TRBJ2-6 | TRBV24-1 | NA | TGTGCCACCAGTGGATATGGTACAGGGGCCAACGTCCTGACTTTC | CATSGYGTGANVLTF
many | TRBJ1-5 | TRBV11-2 | NA | TGTGCCAGCAGCTTAGATTCGGTTAGCAATCAGCCCCAGCATTTT | CASSLDSVSNQPQHF
NA | TRBJ1-2 | TRBV15 | NA | TGTGCCACCAGCAGAGATTTGGCTAACTATGGCTACACCTTC | CATSRDLANYGYTF
many | TRBJ2-6 | TRBV4-3 | NA | TGCGCCAGCAGCCAAGCGGCTGGGGCCAACGTCCTGACTTTC | CASSQAAGANVLTF
NA | TRBJ1-6 | TRBV14 | NA | TGTGCCAGCAGCTTAGACAGTATGATCAGTTCACCCCTCCACTTT | CASSLDSMISSPLHF
many | TRBJ2-7 | TRBV10-3 | TRBD1 | TGTGCCGGCCGGGGACAGGGACAGGACGAGCAGTACTTC | CAGRGQGQDEQYF
NA | TRBJ1-2 | TRBV14 | NA | TGTGCGGGCAGCCAAGTCCAGAGCTATGGCTACACCTTC | CAGSQVQSYGYTF
NA | TRBJ2-6 | TRBV10-3 | NA | TGTGCCATCAAGAGCGGGGGGGCCAACGTCCTGACTTTC | CAIKSGGANVLTF
NA | TRBJ2-3 | TRBV25-1 | NA | TGTGCCAGCAGTGAATTCCGGGTGAGCGATACGCAGTATTTT | CASSEFRVSDTQYF
few | TRBJ2-7 | TRBV15 | NA | TGTGCCACCAGCTACTACAGGGAGGGCTACGAGCAGTACTTC | CATSYYREGYEQYF
once | TRBJ1-1 | TRBV9 | NA | TGTGCCAGCAGCCCCAGCGGGGGAGGTACTGAAGCTTTCTTT | CASSPSGGGTEAFF
many | TRBJ1-3 | TRBV12-3/TRBV12-4 | NA | TGTGCCAGCAGGGCTTACTCTGGAAACACCATATATTTT | CASRAYSGNTIYF
NA | TRBJ2-4 | TRBV3-1 | NA | TGTGCCAGCAGCTCTGAAGGGTTAAACATTCAGTACTTC | CASSSEGLNIQYF
many | TRBJ2-3 | TRBV7-6 | TRBD1 | TGTGCCAGCAGCCCAATAAGCTCCTTTGTTGGCCCAGGGACAGGGCGAACAGATACGCAGTATTTT | CASSPISSFVGPGTGRTDTQYF
many | TRBJ2-7 | TRBV14 | TRBD2 | TGTGCCAGCAGCCAAGACCCGGCGTCGTGGGCGGGGGGCCGCTATTCCTACGAGCAGTACTTC | CASSQDPASWAGGRYSYEQYF
many | TRBJ2-6 | TRBV4-2 | NA | TGTGCCAGCAGCCAAGATCGGCGGAATGGCAGCTACTCTGGGGCCAACGTCCTGACTTTC | CASSQDRRNGSYSGANVLTF
NA | TRBJ1-2 | TRBV5-1 | NA | TGCGCCAGCAGCTTGGCGTTCGGGGACTATGGCTACACCTTC | CASSLAFGDYGYTF
few | TRBJ1-1 | TRBV5-5 | NA | TGTGCCAGCAGCTTCTCTCAGGGGAGCAGCACTGAAGCTTTCTTT | CASSFSQGSSTEAFF
NA | TRBJ1-1 | TRBV30 | TRBD1 | TGTGCCTTCCGCTTTTTGGACAGGCTCACTGAAGCTTTCTTT | CAFRFLDRLTEAFF
many | TRBJ1-1 | TRBV4-2 | TRBD1 | TGTGCCAGCAGCCGTAGGGACAGGGGGCCTGACACTGAAGCTTTCTTT | CASSRRDRGPDTEAFF
NA | TRBJ2-7 | TRBV12-3/TRBV12-4 | TRBD1 | TGTGCCAGCAGTCAACCGGGACAGGGAGGCGAGCAGTACTTC | CASSQPGQGGEQYF
many | TRBJ2-7 | TRBV7-8 | NA | TGTGCCAGCAGCCCCCCCCCGTCCTACGAGCAGTACTTC | CASSPPPSYEQYF
NA | TRBJ1-6 | TRBV20-1 | TRBD1 | TGCAGTGCGCCACAGGGGGCTGGGAATTCACCCCTCCACTTT | CSAPQGAGNSPLHF
NA | TRBJ1-6 | TRBV25-1 | NA | TGCGCCAGCGTCCCGACTTGGATCGCAAATTCACCCCTCCACTTT | CASVPTWIANSPLHF
many | TRBJ2-2 | TRBV3-1 | NA | TGTGCCAGCAGCCAATCCGACGGGACCGGGGAGCTGTTTTTT | CASSQSDGTGELFF
NA | TRBJ2-3 | TRBV6-6 | TRBD2 | TGTGCCAGCAGTTACTCCCACGGGTCGGGGGGGAGCACAGATACGCAGTATTTT | CASSYSHGSGGSTDTQYF
many | TRBJ2-1 | TRBV19 | NA | TGTGCCAGTAGAATTCAGGGGGAGCAGTTCTTC | CASRIQGEQFF
NA | TRBJ2-1 | TRBV9 | TRBD2 | TGTGCCAGCAGCGTAGCACCCGGGACTAGCGGGGGGGTTGGGTCCTACAATGAGCAGTTCTTC | CASSVAPGTSGGVGSYNEQFF
NA | TRBJ1-2 | TRBV7-3 | NA | TGTGCCAGCAGCTTACGGGAGAACTATGGCTGCACCTTC | CASSLRENYGCTF
few | TRBJ1-6 | TRBV15 | NA | TGTGCCACCAGCAGAGATCTGAGCTCCTATAATTCACCCCTCCACTTT | CATSRDLSSYNSPLHF
NA | TRBJ2-7 | TRBV10-3 | NA | TGTGCCATCAGTGAGGCTGGGCTCTCCTACGAGCAGTACTTC | CAISEAGLSYEQYF
NA | TRBJ2-2 | TRBV29-1 | NA | TGCAGCGCAGGGGACGGCCCAGGGACCGGGGAGCTGTTTTTT | CSAGDGPGTGELFF
NA | TRBJ2-5 | TRBV20-1 | TRBD2 | TGCAGTGCGCGGGGGGTACAAGAGACCCAGTACTTC | CSARGVQETQYF
NA | TRBJ2-5 | TRBV20-1 | NA | TGCAGTGCTAGCCCCCTGGACACCCTGTACCAAGAGACCCAGTACTTC | CSASPLDTLYQETQYF
NA | TRBJ1-1 | TRBV20-1 | TRBD1 | TGCAGTGCCCCTAGGACAGGGGCAGGGGACACTGAAGCTTTCTTT | CSAPRTGAGDTEAFF
many | TRBJ2-3 | TRBV19 | NA | TGTGCCAGTAAACGATCAGGGAGCACAGATACGCAGTATTTT | CASKRSGSTDTQYF